The entry below describes one T cell receptor beta chain. Clones were read by immunoSEQ multiplex PCR, and TCRdb kept only the in-frame ones, dropping some. The repertoire consists of 310,000 or so clones, with around 90% occurring once and the leading ten covering 9.9%. It was during active infection that Seattle patients were enrolled and then longitudinally followed. This record belongs to a study of blood T cell repertoires in COVID-19. This CDR3 is built from 15 residues. Deletions cut 2 bases from V and 5 bases from J, with 16 bases between. Germline V gives CDR1 KGHSH, CDR2 LQKENI. The chain has TRBV18 and TRBJ2-7; D unresolved. The source of this sequence is a man under 40 with COVID-19, enrolled during active disease. Sequenced input: peripheral blood. CDR3 sequence (DNA): TGTGCCAGCTCACCAGTTGTTCTTGTCTCTGACGAGCAGTACTTC. Its protein is CASSPVVLVSDEQYF.